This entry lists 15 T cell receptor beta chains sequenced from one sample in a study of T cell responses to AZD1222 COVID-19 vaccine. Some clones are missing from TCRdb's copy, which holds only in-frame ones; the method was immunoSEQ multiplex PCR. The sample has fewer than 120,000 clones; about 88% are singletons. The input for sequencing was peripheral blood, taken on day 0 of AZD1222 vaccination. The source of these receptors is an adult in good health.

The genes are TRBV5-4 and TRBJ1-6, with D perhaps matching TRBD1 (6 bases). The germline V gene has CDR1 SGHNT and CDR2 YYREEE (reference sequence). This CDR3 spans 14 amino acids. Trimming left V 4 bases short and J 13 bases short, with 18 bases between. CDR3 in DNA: TGTGCCAGCAGCCTGGGGGGCGGTAGCCTTCCCCTCCACTTT. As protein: CASSLGGGSLPLHF.

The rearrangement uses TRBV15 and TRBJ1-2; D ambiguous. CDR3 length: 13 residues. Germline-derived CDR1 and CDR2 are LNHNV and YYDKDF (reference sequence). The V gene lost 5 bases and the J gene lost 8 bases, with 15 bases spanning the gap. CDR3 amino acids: CATSPRREAGYTF. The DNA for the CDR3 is TGTGCCACCAGCCCCCGGCGGGAGGCGGGCTACACCTTC.

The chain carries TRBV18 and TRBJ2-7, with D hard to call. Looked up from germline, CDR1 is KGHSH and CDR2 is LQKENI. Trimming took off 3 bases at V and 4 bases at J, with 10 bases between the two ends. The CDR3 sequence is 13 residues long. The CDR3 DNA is TGTGCCAGCTCACCGACGGGTCGGTACGAGCAGTACTTC. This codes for CASSPTGRYEQYF. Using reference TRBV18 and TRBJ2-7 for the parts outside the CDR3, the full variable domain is NAGVMQNPRHLVRRRGQEARLRCSPMKGHSHVYWYRQLPEEGLKFMVYLQKENIIDESGMPKERFSAEFPKEGPSILRIQQVVRGDSAAYFCASSPTGRYEQYFGPGTRLTVT.

The CDR3 is CASRRVGGPNTEAFF. CDR3 bases: TGTGCCAGCAGACGGGTGGGGGGGCCAAACACTGAAGCTTTCTTT. The V call is TRBV7-8, the J call TRBJ1-1, with D possibly matching TRBD1 (6 bases). Germline CDR1 SGHVS, CDR2 FQNEAQ. V was cut by 6 bases and J by 2 bases, with 16 bases left in between. CDR3 length: 15 amino acids.

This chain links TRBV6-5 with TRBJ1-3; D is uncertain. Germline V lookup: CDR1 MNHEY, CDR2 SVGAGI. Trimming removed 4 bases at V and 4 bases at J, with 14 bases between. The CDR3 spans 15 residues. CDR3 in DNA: TGTGCCAGCAGTTCCGACATTGTTTCGGGAAACACCATATATTTT. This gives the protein CASSSDIVSGNTIYF.

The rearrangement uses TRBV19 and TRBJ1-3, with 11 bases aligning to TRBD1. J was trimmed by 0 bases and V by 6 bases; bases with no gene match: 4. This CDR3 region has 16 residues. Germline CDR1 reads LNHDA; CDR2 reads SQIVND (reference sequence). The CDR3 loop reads CASSYGTGGSGNTIYF. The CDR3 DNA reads TGTGCCAGTAGCTACGGGACAGGGGGCTCTGGAAACACCATATATTTT.

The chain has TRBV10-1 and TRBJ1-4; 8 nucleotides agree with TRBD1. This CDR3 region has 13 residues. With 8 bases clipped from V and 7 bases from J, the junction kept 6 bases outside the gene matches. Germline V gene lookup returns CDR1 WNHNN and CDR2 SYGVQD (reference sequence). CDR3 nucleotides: TGCGCCAGCCCCCGGGACAGGAGTGAAAAACTGTTTTTT. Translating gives CASPRDRSEKLFF.

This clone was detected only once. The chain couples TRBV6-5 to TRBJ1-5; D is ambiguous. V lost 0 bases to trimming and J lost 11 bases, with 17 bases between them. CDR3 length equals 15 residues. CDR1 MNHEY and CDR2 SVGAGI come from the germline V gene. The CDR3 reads CASSYSRQRSAAQHF. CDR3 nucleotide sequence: TGTGCCAGCAGTTACTCGAGGCAGAGATCAGCGGCCCAGCATTTT.

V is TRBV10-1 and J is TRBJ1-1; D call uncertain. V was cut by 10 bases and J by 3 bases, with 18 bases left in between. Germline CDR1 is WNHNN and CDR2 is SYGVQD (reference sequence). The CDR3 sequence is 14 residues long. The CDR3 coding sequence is TGCGCCAACCCGGGAATTATCTGGGACACTGAAGCTTTCTTT. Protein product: CANPGIIWDTEAFF.

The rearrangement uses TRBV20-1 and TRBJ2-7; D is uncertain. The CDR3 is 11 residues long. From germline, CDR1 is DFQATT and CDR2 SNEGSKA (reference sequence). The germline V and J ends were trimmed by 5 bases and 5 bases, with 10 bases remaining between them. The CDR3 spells CSASDLDEQYF. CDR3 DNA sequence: TGCAGTGCTTCGGACCTGGACGAGCAGTACTTC.

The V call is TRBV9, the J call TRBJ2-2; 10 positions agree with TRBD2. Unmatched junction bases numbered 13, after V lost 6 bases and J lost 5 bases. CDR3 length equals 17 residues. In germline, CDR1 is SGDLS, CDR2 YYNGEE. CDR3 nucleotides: TGTGCCAGCAACGAGCCCCGGGTAGCGGGAGGAACCGGGGAGCTGTTTTTT. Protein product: CASNEPRVAGGTGELFF.

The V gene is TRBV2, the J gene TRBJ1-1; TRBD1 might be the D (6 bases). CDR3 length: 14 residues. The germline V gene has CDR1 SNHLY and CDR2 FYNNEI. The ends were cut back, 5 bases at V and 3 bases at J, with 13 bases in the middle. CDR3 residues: CASSPLGGDTEAFF. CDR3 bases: TGTGCCAGCAGTCCGTTAGGGGGGGACACTGAAGCTTTCTTT.

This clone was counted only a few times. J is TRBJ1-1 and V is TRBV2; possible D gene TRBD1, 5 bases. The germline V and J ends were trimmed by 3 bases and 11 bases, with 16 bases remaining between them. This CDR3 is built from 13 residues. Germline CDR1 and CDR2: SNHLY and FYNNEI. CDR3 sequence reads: CASSDGTVGEAFF. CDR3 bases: TGTGCCAGCAGTGACGGGACTGTCGGGGAGGCTTTCTTT.

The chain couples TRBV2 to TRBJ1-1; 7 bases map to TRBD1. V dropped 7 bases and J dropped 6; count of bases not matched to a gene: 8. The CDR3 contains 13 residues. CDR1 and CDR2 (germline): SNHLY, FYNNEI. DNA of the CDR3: TGTGCCAGCACCCGGGACAGTCCATCTGAAGCTTTCTTT. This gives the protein CASTRDSPSEAFF.

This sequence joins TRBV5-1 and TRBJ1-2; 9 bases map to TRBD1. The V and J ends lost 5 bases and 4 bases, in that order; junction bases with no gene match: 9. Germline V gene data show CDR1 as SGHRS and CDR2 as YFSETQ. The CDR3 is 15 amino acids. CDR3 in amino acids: CASSQNTGGVYGYTF. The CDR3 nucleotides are TGCGCCAGCAGTCAGAACACAGGGGGCGTCTATGGCTACACCTTC.